These 15 T cell receptor beta chains share one sample of origin, sequenced in a study of cytomegalovirus exposure and HLA in healthy donors. Sequencing was performed with immunoSEQ multiplex PCR; in TCRdb, only in-frame clones are kept and a portion is missing. Seen here are 350,000 or so clones, 80% to 90% observed once, and the top ten hold more than 0.8%. Source material: PBMCs. These receptors all come from a woman under 30 in good health and CMV-seronegative.

This rearrangement joins TRBV27 to TRBJ1-3; 7 bases align to TRBD1. This CDR3 spans 16 amino acids. V shed 4 bases, J shed 4 bases, and the junction held 10 bases outside the gene matches. Germline V gene sequence: CDR1 MNHEY, CDR2 SMNVEV (reference sequence). The CDR3 loop is CASSSSQGEKGNTIYF. Written as DNA, the CDR3 is TGTGCCAGCAGTTCGTCCCAGGGGGAAAAAGGAAACACCATATATTTT.

The chain is built from TRBV14 and TRBJ1-2; D gene unclear. V lost 6 bases and J lost 1, with 9 bases in between. This CDR3 spans 13 amino acids. Per germline, CDR1 SGHDN and CDR2 FVKESK. CDR3 sequence: CASSLGHNYGYTF. CDR3 nucleotides: TGTGCCAGCAGTCTGGGCCATAACTATGGCTACACCTTC.

The chain is built from TRBV12-5 and TRBJ1-2; D not resolved. Looked up from germline, CDR1 is LGHNT and CDR2 is FRNRAP. This CDR3 contains 13 residues. Trimming removed 1 base from V and 4 bases from J, with 7 bases in between. The CDR3 coding sequence is TGTGCTAGTGGTTTGGCCCCCTTCTATGGCTACACCTTC. The encoded protein is CASGLAPFYGYTF. Full variable domain (remainder filled in from reference TRBV12-5 and TRBJ1-2): DARVTQTPRHKVTEMGQEVTMRCQPILGHNTVFWYRQTMMQGLELLAYFRNRAPLDDSGMPKDRFSAEMPDATLATLKIQPSEPRDSAVYFCASGLAPFYGYTFGSGTRLTVV.

This chain joins TRBV18 and TRBJ2-7, with TRBD1 matching over 9 bases. The J segment lost 4 bases and the V segment lost 4 bases, leaving 5 bases of the junction unmatched. The CDR3 runs to 14 residues. Per germline, CDR1 KGHSH and CDR2 LQKENI. The CDR3 is CASSLRDRAYEQYF. DNA for the CDR3: TGTGCCAGCTCACTCCGGGACAGGGCTTACGAGCAGTACTTC.

The genes are TRBV7-3 and TRBJ2-7, with 7 bases fitting TRBD2. Unmatched junction bases numbered 4, after V lost 0 bases and J lost 2 bases. Germline V gives CDR1 SGHTA, CDR2 FQGTGA. This CDR3 contains 15 residues. The DNA for the CDR3 is TGTGCCAGCAGCTTAACTAACGGGGGGACCTACGAGCAGTACTTC. Translated: CASSLTNGGTYEQYF.

On this clone: One end of the junction is discordant with germline, which a read error may explain. V and J are TRBV6-1 and TRBJ2-1, with D maybe TRBD1 (8 bases). This CDR3 contains 11 residues. The germline CDR1 and CDR2 sequences are MNHNS and SASEGT. The CDR3 nucleotides are TGTGCCAGCAGTTACAGGGGGGGTTCGGTCTTC. Translated: CASSYRGGSVF.

The chain joins TRBV19 to TRBJ2-5, with D possibly being TRBD1 (6 bases). The germline V gene encodes CDR1 LNHDA and CDR2 SQIVND (reference sequence). V gave up 5 bases and J gave up 5 bases, with 12 bases separating them. The CDR3 sequence is 13 residues long. The CDR3 region has the DNA TGTGCCAGTAGTTACAACAGGGAGGAGACCCAGTACTTC. This codes for CASSYNREETQYF.

The J gene is TRBJ2-7, the V gene TRBV15; TRBD1 matches at 7 bases. The CDR3 has 15 residues. Germline-derived CDR1 and CDR2 are LNHNV and YYDKDF (reference sequence). After removal of 3 bases from V and 1 base from J, the junction contained 6 bases not matched to a gene. The CDR3 region is CATSSRQGYSYEQYF. The CDR3 nucleotides are TGTGCCACCAGCAGCAGACAGGGTTATTCCTACGAGCAGTACTTC.

The chain uses TRBV5-4 and TRBJ1-4; perhaps TRBD1 as D (5 bases). V was pared by 2 bases and J by 0 bases, with 20 bases between. Per germline, CDR1 SGHNT and CDR2 YYREEE (reference sequence). The CDR3 has 19 residues. CDR3 protein: CASSFIRWGVPPTNEKLFF. The CDR3 DNA reads TGTGCCAGCAGCTTTATCCGATGGGGGGTCCCTCCAACTAATGAAAAACTGTTTTTT.

This clone was recorded only once. The rearrangement uses TRBV4-3 and TRBJ2-5; tentative D call: TRBD2 (6 bases). Germline CDR1 and CDR2: LGHNA and YSLEER. This CDR3 has 16 residues. The V end lost 1 base, the J end lost 9 bases, and 21 bases lay between the germline ends. DNA of the CDR3: TGCGCCAGCAGCCAAGGTCTTAGCGGCCAACGTGGGTCCCAGTACTTC. Its protein is CASSQGLSGQRGSQYF.

V is TRBV7-3 and J is TRBJ2-2, with 7 nucleotides matching TRBD2. V lost 2 bases, J lost 7 bases, and 13 bases stayed unmatched. The germline gives CDR1 SGHTA, CDR2 FQGTGA. This CDR3 region has 17 residues. Here the CDR3 reads CASSLSAGPSTSGELFF. DNA for the CDR3: TGTGCCAGCAGCTTATCAGCGGGACCAAGTACAAGCGGGGAGCTGTTTTTT.

The chain links TRBV4-3 to TRBJ2-1, with 8 bases fitting TRBD2. CDR3 length: 14 amino acids. Trimming cost V 2 bases and J 8 bases; bases outside gene matches: 5. Germline values: CDR1 LGHNA, CDR2 YSLEER. The CDR3: CASSQREGTDEQFF. CDR3 nucleotides: TGCGCCAGCAGCCAACGGGAGGGGACCGATGAGCAGTTCTTC.

This clone was seen only a few times. The chain uses TRBV7-2 and TRBJ2-7; D uncertain. The length of the CDR3 is 13 residues. Trimming cost V 4 bases and J 5 bases, with 12 bases left between them. Germline values: CDR1 SGHTA, CDR2 FQGNSA. The CDR3 loop reads CASSSGRSHEQYF. CDR3 DNA sequence: TGTGCCAGCAGCTCAGGTCGTTCCCACGAGCAGTACTTC.

The CDR3 DNA sequence: TGTGCCAGCAGGATCACCCCGCAGGGCACTGAAGCTTTCTTT. Encoded protein: CASRITPQGTEAFF. The rearrangement joins TRBV27 to TRBJ1-1, with D perhaps TRBD1 (5 bases). V lost 6 bases and J lost 4, with 15 bases in between. Germline V gene sequence: CDR1 MNHEY, CDR2 SMNVEV (reference sequence). The CDR3 is 14 amino acids.

This clone is a singleton in its sample. This chain uses TRBV30 with TRBJ1-2; a weak D match, TRBD1 (5 bases). Trimming cost V 0 bases and J 14 bases, with 19 bases left between them. Germline CDR1 reads GTSNPN; CDR2 reads SVGIG (reference sequence). The CDR3 runs 13 residues. The DNA for the CDR3 is TGTGCCTGGAGTGTATTAGGCGGGACTCGATTGACCTTC. Amino acid sequence: CAWSVLGGTRLTF.